Following are 7 T cell receptor beta chains from one sample sequenced in a study of cytomegalovirus exposure and HLA in healthy donors. This PCR relied on a set of 60 Vbeta primers and 13 Jbeta primers. The protocol was immunoSEQ multiplex PCR, while the TCRdb copy is restricted to in-frame clones and leaves out a portion. Of 150,000 or so clones listed, over 65% are singletons. Sequenced input: PBMCs. These receptors all come from a woman in her forties in good health and CMV-seronegative.

This sequence joins TRBV7-6 and TRBJ2-2; D is perhaps TRBD1 (5 bases). The V end was cut by 3 bases, the J end by 7 bases, with 15 bases between. Per the germline V gene, CDR1 is SGHVS and CDR2 is FNYEAQ. This CDR3 comprises 15 residues. CDR3: CASSLLAGAVGELFF. The CDR3 region has the DNA TGTGCCAGCAGCTTGCTCGCTGGGGCTGTCGGGGAGCTGTTTTTT. Based on the CDR3 plus reference TRBV7-6 and TRBJ2-2, the full variable domain is GAGVSQSPRYKVTKRGQDVALRCDPISGHVSLYWYRQALGQGPEFLTYFNYEAQQDKSGLPNDRFSAERPEGSISTLTIQRTEQRDSAMYRCASSLLAGAVGELFFGEGSRLTVL.

This clone was observed a few times. This chain links TRBV6-1 with TRBJ2-2; 8 nucleotides align to TRBD2. CDR3 length equals 15 residues. Germline lookup yields CDR1 MNHNS and CDR2 SASEGT. V gave up 2 bases and J gave up 6 bases; unmatched junction bases: 5. The CDR3 here is CASSEISGRSGELFF. The CDR3 DNA reads as TGTGCCAGCAGTGAAATAAGCGGGAGATCCGGGGAGCTGTTTTTT.

This chain joins TRBV27 and TRBJ1-5; D call uncertain. V lost 0 bases and J lost 2, with 8 bases in between. This CDR3 region has 15 residues. Germline V gene sequence: CDR1 MNHEY, CDR2 SMNVEV (reference sequence). The chain's CDR3 is CASSLSATGNQPQHF. As DNA, the CDR3 is TGTGCCAGCAGTTTATCCGCAACAGGCAATCAGCCCCAGCATTTT.

The chain couples TRBV6-1 to TRBJ2-3; 8 nucleotides agree with TRBD1. The CDR3 sequence is 15 residues long. V shed 6 bases and J 1 base; nucleotides not matched to a gene: 6. Germline-derived CDR1 and CDR2 are MNHNS and SASEGT. CDR3 in DNA: TGTGCCAGCAGCGCTCAGGGGGCGGGCACAGATACGCAGTATTTT. It codes for CASSAQGAGTDTQYF.

This clone was observed a single time. J is TRBJ2-6 and V is TRBV7-2; D is possibly TRBD2 (6 bases). The germline gives CDR1 SGHTA, CDR2 FQGNSA. The CDR3 runs to 17 residues. V was cut by 3 bases and J by 0 bases, with 12 bases left in between. The CDR3 DNA reads as TGTGCCAGCAGCTTCGGGGCGGGGCTCTCTGGGGCCAACGTCCTGACTTTC. It translates to CASSFGAGLSGANVLTF.

The V call is TRBV7-9, the J call TRBJ2-4; 10 bases are a match to TRBD2. CDR1 is SEHNR, CDR2 FQNEAQ, per germline (reference sequence). The V and J ends lost 1 base and 6 bases, in that order; junction bases with no gene match: 6. The CDR3 contains 16 residues. The CDR3 nucleotides are TGTGCCAGCAGCTTAGAAGCGGGAGGGCCGAGAAACATTCAGTACTTC. Its translation is CASSLEAGGPRNIQYF.

The chain is built from TRBV7-6 and TRBJ1-1, with a weak D call TRBD1 (5 bases). The V and J ends lost 5 bases and 4 bases respectively, with 11 bases between them. The germline V gene has CDR1 SGHVS and CDR2 FNYEAQ. This CDR3 is built from 13 residues. The DNA of the CDR3 is TGTGCCAGCAGCCCGACGGGGGGCACTGAAGCTTTCTTT. Translated, it gives CASSPTGGTEAFF. Based on the CDR3 plus reference TRBV7-6 and TRBJ1-1, the full variable domain is GAGVSQSPRYKVTKRGQDVALRCDPISGHVSLYWYRQALGQGPEFLTYFNYEAQQDKSGLPNDRFSAERPEGSISTLTIQRTEQRDSAMYRCASSPTGGTEAFFGQGTRLTVV.